What follows are 14 T cell receptor beta chains derived from one specimen sequenced in a study of blood T cells in healthy people across ages. Then a second PCR, running about 7 to 11 cycles, was carried out with a sample-barcoded 5' primer and a J-beta primer mix. TCRdb recomputed calls from the 5' RACE reads with MiXCR, one row per CDR3 protein. The sample lists some 1.6 million distinct CDR3 sequences, around 35% occurring once. The sequenced sample consisted of blood. These receptors were taken from a woman between 25 and 40 years old in good health.

J is TRBJ2-1 and V is TRBV12-3 or TRBV12-4, with TRBD1 matching 7 bases. The CDR3 length is 17 residues. Germline trimming cut 3 bases from V and 0 bases from J; bases unmatched to any gene: 8. The CDR3 region is CASSFSYRGSSYNEQFF. The CDR3, as DNA: TGTGCCAGCAGTTTTTCTTACAGGGGAAGCTCCTACAATGAGCAGTTCTTC.

The chain carries TRBV15 and TRBJ2-3; TRBD1 or TRBD2 may be the D gene (5 bases each). The V gene's germline CDR1 is LNHNV and CDR2 YYDKDF (reference sequence). CDR3 size: 13 residues. Between the trimmed V and J ends, which lost 5 bases and 5 bases, there was a span of 11 bases. The CDR3 DNA reads TGTGCCACCAGCTACTATGGGGGAGATACGCAGTATTTT. It codes for CATSYYGGDTQYF.

V usage is TRBV4-2 and J usage is TRBJ2-2, with 12 bases that match TRBD2. Looked up from germline, CDR1 is LGHNA and CDR2 is YNFKEQ. V was clipped by 4 bases and J by 3 bases; unmatched bases: 3. CDR3 length: 16 residues. The DNA of the CDR3 is TGTGCCAGCAGCCGACTAGCGGGAGTGGACACCGGGGAGCTGTTTTTT. Translation: CASSRLAGVDTGELFF.

This clonotype was counted only a few times. The chain is built from TRBV29-1 and TRBJ2-1; TRBD2 matches at 13 bases. In germline, CDR1 is SQVTM, CDR2 ANQGSEA. CDR3 length equals 16 residues. The ends lost 7 bases at V and 0 bases at J; junction bases unmatched: 6. The CDR3 DNA sequence: TGCAGCGCCCAGGGACTAGCGGGGAGCTCCTACAATGAGCAGTTCTTC. It codes for CSAQGLAGSSYNEQFF.

This rearrangement joins TRBV5-1 to TRBJ2-1; D not resolved. Germline CDR1 and CDR2: SGHRS and YFSETQ. CDR3 length: 12 amino acids. Trimming removed 2 bases at V and 7 bases at J, with 7 bases between. CDR3 sequence (DNA): TGCGCCAGCAGCTTTGATTTAAATGAGCAGTTCTTC. Protein: CASSFDLNEQFF.

The chain is built from TRBV4-1 and TRBJ1-4, with unresolved D. Trimming took off 0 bases at V and 3 bases at J, with 11 bases between the two ends. Germline values: CDR1 MGHRA, CDR2 YSYEKL. The CDR3 extends over 16 amino acids. The CDR3 DNA follows: TGCGCCAGCAGCCAAGAAGGGTCAGCCCCTAATGAAAAACTGTTTTTT. Translating it yields CASSQEGSAPNEKLFF.

This clonotype was observed a few times. The chain carries TRBV28 and TRBJ1-4, with a tentative D call TRBD1 (6 bases). Trimming removed 4 bases from V and 2 bases from J, with 14 bases in between. Germline values: CDR1 MDHEN, CDR2 SYDVKM. The CDR3 is 16 residues long. The CDR3 protein is CASSSLPGVTNEKLFF. CDR3 sequence (DNA): TGTGCCAGCAGTTCCCTCCCAGGGGTTACTAATGAAAAACTGTTTTTT.

The chain is built from TRBV28 and TRBJ2-1; D is perhaps TRBD2 (6 bases). The germline CDR1 and CDR2 sequences are MDHEN and SYDVKM. The CDR3 contains 13 residues. Trimming left V 1 base short and J 7 bases short, with 8 bases between. CDR3 residues: CASSLLLANEQFF. DNA of the CDR3: TGTGCCAGCAGTTTATTACTAGCTAATGAGCAGTTCTTC.

There are a few counts of this clonotype. The genes are TRBV12-3 or TRBV12-4 and TRBJ1-2, with 7 bases fitting TRBD1. CDR3 size: 13 residues. V dropped 8 bases and J dropped 8; count of bases not matched to a gene: 11. CDR3 sequence (DNA): TGTGCCAGCGACGGAGGGGGCGATAGGGGCTACACCTTC. Translated: CASDGGGDRGYTF.

Only a few counts were recorded for this clonotype. The V call is TRBV21-1, the J call TRBJ1-1. TRBV21-1 is designated a pseudogene. CDR3 length equals 15 residues. CDR3 in amino acids: CASAWHADGNTEAFF. The CDR3 DNA is TGTGCCAGCGCATGGCACGCGGACGGAAACACTGAAGCTTTCTTT.

Worth noting for this clonotype: A much larger clone lies one base from this, so it may be a read error. The chain links TRBV29-1 to TRBJ2-1; TRBD1 or TRBD2 may be the D gene (5 bases each). V lost 6 bases to trimming and J lost 9 bases, with 12 bases between them. Germline-derived CDR1 and CDR2 are SQVTM and ANQGSEA. CDR3 size: 11 residues. CDR3 in DNA: TGCAGCGTCGGGGACCTCAGTGAGCAGTTCTTC. The encoded protein is CSVGDLSEQFF.

There are a few counts of this clonotype. The rearrangement uses TRBV9 and TRBJ2-5, with D maybe TRBD2 (6 bases). Trimming pared 3 bases from V and 2 bases from J, leaving 14 bases between. The CDR3 length is 15 residues. CDR1 SGDLS and CDR2 YYNGEE come from the germline V gene. The CDR3 sequence is CASSAKAGGQETQYF. CDR3 nucleotides: TGTGCCAGCAGCGCCAAGGCCGGGGGTCAAGAGACCCAGTACTTC.

This clonotype was seen a few times. CDR3: CASRSGNNYGYTF. The CDR3 DNA sequence: TGTGCCAGCCGATCGGGGAATAACTATGGCTACACCTTC. The rearrangement uses TRBV28 and TRBJ1-2; unclear D gene. The length of the CDR3 is 13 residues. Germline V gene lookup returns CDR1 MDHEN and CDR2 SYDVKM. With 8 bases removed from V and 1 base from J, the gap between germline ends came to 11 bases.

This clonotype appeared a single time. The genes are TRBV25-1 and TRBJ1-1; D perhaps matches TRBD1 (5 bases). Germline V gene sequence: CDR1 MGHDK, CDR2 SYGVNS. Deletions cut 7 bases from V and 4 bases from J, with 10 bases between. The CDR3 totals 12 residues. The CDR3 region is CASTKGSTEAFF. CDR3 nucleotide sequence: TGTGCCAGCACTAAGGGGTCCACTGAAGCTTTCTTT.